This T cell receptor (beta chain) was sequenced for a study of shared clonotypes between healthy human individuals. The naive CD8 fraction comprised CD45RO-negative cells positively selected for CCR7 and excluded terminally differentiated effector memory CD45RA+ cells. Between the trimmed V and J ends, which lost 4 bases and 10 bases, there was a span of 24 bases. The germline CDR1 and CDR2 sequences are SGHKS and YYEKEE (reference sequence). The CDR3 covers 16 residues. Here immunoSEQ multiplex PCR was the method, and the copy in TCRdb shows in-frame clones only, minus some. There are fewer than 800,000 clones in the sample; 90% to 95% occur only once, and approximately 24% lies in the top ten.

The sample was naive CD8+ T cells sorted from blood. The chain couples TRBV5-5 to TRBJ2-1; D may match TRBD1 or TRBD2 (5 bases each). This TCR came from a man aged 30 to 39 in good health. CDR3 nucleotide sequence: TGTGCCAGCAGCCTCCGCCGGCGAACGGACGGGGACGAGCAGTTCTTC. Translated, it gives CASSLRRRTDGDEQFF. The whole variable domain, remainder taken from reference TRBV5-5 and TRBJ2-1, is DAGVTQSPTHLIKTRGQQVTLRCSPISGHKSVSWYQQVLGQGPQFIFQYYEKEERGRGNFPDRFSARQFPNYSSELNVNALLLGDSALYLCASSLRRRTDGDEQFFGPGTRLTVL.